The present T cell receptor (beta chain) was sequenced within a study of spatial heterogeneity in lung cancer. Overall study context: Sequence detection consistently recorded a greater number of beta-chain than alpha-chain sequences. Regarding the study as a whole: More often at tumor resection than at routine follow-up, ubiquitous expanded tumor TCRs were detected in the blood.

This CDR3 contains 14 residues. Per germline, CDR1 GTSNPN and CDR2 SVGIG (reference sequence). V was clipped by 0 bases and J by 2 bases, with 11 bases between them. Only a few counts were recorded for this clonotype. Antigen: not known. Sample time point: sample taken at primary tumor resection. The sequenced material consisted of unsorted whole RNA from tumor, nontumor lung or frozen PBMC. Each TCR cDNA molecule carried a unique molecular identifier. TCRdb fed the 5' RACE reads into MiXCR, producing one record per CDR3 protein. The table records fewer than 20,000 distinct CDR3 sequences, around 19% of them present only once.

The chain links TRBV30 to TRBJ2-7; D unresolved. The receptor was isolated from a male donor with early-stage non-small cell lung cancer. The input for sequencing was PBMCs, taken at surgery. The CDR3 DNA reads TGTGCCTGGAGTGTAAAGAGAGATCCCTACGAGCAGTACTTC. Its protein is CAWSVKRDPYEQYF.